The T cell receptor (beta chain) under discussion was sequenced for a study of read filtering for tumor transcriptome and immune sequencing. From 300 to 450 ng of RNA, a library with molecular barcoded alpha/delta and beta/gamma adaptors was made. From the reads, TCRdb called clonotypes with MiXCR, one entry per CDR3 protein. Here the sample spans 39,000 or so distinct CDR3 sequences, 14% being singletons. The CDR3 consists of 12 residues. Germline-derived CDR1 and CDR2 are DFQATT and SNEGSKA (reference sequence). Of note for this clonotype: A much larger clone differs by one base, so this may be a read error.

The receptor's source is a donor aged 40 or older with multiple myeloma. The chain couples TRBV20-1 to TRBJ1-2; no firm D call. Sequenced input: a population of CD138-negative cells sorted from bone marrow. The CDR3: CGASGGYYGYTF. For the CDR3, the DNA is TGCGGTGCTAGCGGCGGGTACTATGGCTACACCTTC.